These 2 T cell receptor beta chains share one sample of origin, sequenced in a study of T cell responses to AZD1222 COVID-19 vaccine. Libraries were prepared by immunoSEQ multiplex PCR; TCRdb keeps only in-frame clonotypes and omits some of them. Counted here are approximately 110,000 clones, about nine tenths occurring once; the ten biggest clones make up 4.4%. This specimen was peripheral blood, taken on day 0 of AZD1222 vaccination. All receptors derive from an adult in good health.

The chain is built from TRBV4-1 and TRBJ2-7; D may be TRBD1 or TRBD2 (7 bases each). This CDR3 contains 13 residues. V lost 8 bases, J lost 1 base, and 12 bases lay in between. Germline V gene lookup returns CDR1 MGHRA and CDR2 YSYEKL. CDR3 sequence (DNA): TGCGCCAGCGGGAGGGGGCAGTCCTACGAGCAGTACTTC. Encoded protein: CASGRGQSYEQYF.

This clone was picked up one time. The rearrangement uses TRBV24-1 and TRBJ1-4, with 8 bases identical to TRBD1. CDR3 length: 17 amino acids. The germline V gene has CDR1 KGHDR and CDR2 SFDVKD. The V segment lost 3 bases and the J segment 6 bases; nucleotides outside the gene matches: 11. CDR3 residues: CATSDTPRTGRYEKLFF. The CDR3 DNA is TGTGCCACCAGTGATACCCCTCGGACAGGGAGATATGAAAAACTGTTTTTT.